Listed here is a single T cell receptor beta chain. The CDR3 is made up of 13 amino acids. V was clipped by 0 bases and J by 3 bases, with 5 bases between them. CDR1 ENHRY and CDR2 SYGVKD come from the germline V gene. Assignments of participants to cohorts depended upon their own reported clinical history. Donors of Cohort 3 who recovered were those that had two negative PCRs, clearance, or symptom resolution. The data derive from a study of blood T cell repertoires in COVID-19. Study-level information: Collection of acute and convalescent COVID-19 samples took place in the United States, Italy and Spain.

Per the study methods: The authors estimated nucleated cell counts from reference gene primer amplification. Produced via immunoSEQ multiplex PCR; TCRdb's table is partial and in-frame only. V and J calls and clone size are copied from that table; D and trimming were computed from the DNA. In the table there are around 140,000 clones, 85% to 90% of which are singletons. This TCR was recovered from a man in his 60s who had recovered from COVID-19. Sequencing used PBMCs or T cells enriched from blood (not recorded which). The chain couples TRBV10-3 to TRBJ1-2, with D hard to call. The CDR3 protein is CAISESSDYGYTF. In DNA, the CDR3 is TGTGCCATCAGTGAGTCGTCAGACTATGGCTACACCTTC.